This T cell receptor (beta chain) was captured by sequencing in a study of blood T cell repertoires in COVID-19. For the study at large: Sample material is recorded as cDNA or gDNA derived from T cells, B-cell-depleted T cells, or PBMCs.

While infection was still active, Seattle patients were enrolled and then followed longitudinally. Sequenced by immunoSEQ multiplex PCR; TCRdb stores in-frame clones only, minus some. The data hold some 200,000 clones, with around 80% observed a single time. The CDR3 totals 13 residues. V lost 1 base and J lost 7, with 7 bases in between. CDR1 and CDR2 from the germline V gene are LGHNA and YNFKEQ. This receptor was identified in a woman between 70 and 85 years old with COVID-19, enrolled during active disease. The sequenced sample was peripheral blood. The chain joins TRBV4-2 to TRBJ2-2; D uncertain. CDR3 protein: CASSQGEVGELFF. DNA of the CDR3: TGTGCCAGCAGCCAAGGAGAGGTCGGGGAGCTGTTTTTT.